The 26 T cell receptor beta chains in this list originate from one sample, sequenced in a study of shared clonotypes between healthy human individuals. Clones were sequenced by immunoSEQ multiplex PCR, and TCRdb holds only the in-frame ones, with some missing. The sample includes about 990,000 clones, around 78% of them seen just once. The source material was memory CD4+ T cells from PBMCs. Subset meaning: CD45RA-negative fraction. The source of these receptors is a man between 18 and 29 years old in good health. Some clones in this sample may be carry-over from other donors' samples.

V gene TRBV7-9 combines with J gene TRBJ1-1, with D maybe TRBD1 (6 bases). This CDR3 region has 14 residues. The germline V gene encodes CDR1 SEHNR and CDR2 FQNEAQ (reference sequence). V was shortened by 4 bases and J by 3 bases, with 12 bases between the two germline ends. CDR3 protein: CASSSQGRYTEAFF. The CDR3 DNA reads TGTGCCAGCAGCTCACAGGGAAGATACACTGAAGCTTTCTTT.

The rearrangement uses TRBV5-4 and TRBJ1-5; 7 nucleotides match TRBD1. The CDR3 runs to 18 residues. The junction had 10 bases not matched to a gene; V was cut back by 0 bases and J by 1 base. CDR1 SGHNT and CDR2 YYREEE come from the germline V gene (reference sequence). CDR3 sequence: CASSLEQGRFGSNQPQHF. CDR3 coding DNA: TGTGCCAGCAGCTTGGAACAGGGGCGATTTGGGAGCAATCAGCCCCAGCATTTT.

This chain links TRBV2 with TRBJ2-2, with D perhaps TRBD2 (5 bases). Germline V gene sequence: CDR1 SNHLY, CDR2 FYNNEI. V lost 10 bases to trimming and J lost 4 bases, with 16 bases between them. This CDR3 spans 14 amino acids. CDR3 coding DNA: TGTGCCACCCGCGGAGGAAAGGCCACCGGGGAGCTGTTTTTT. Translated, it gives CATRGGKATGELFF.

The chain couples TRBV7-2 to TRBJ2-1; TRBD1 matches 8 bases. The V gene's germline CDR1 is SGHTA and CDR2 FQGNSA. The CDR3 has 12 amino acids. The ends lost 3 bases at V and 13 bases at J; junction bases unmatched: 5. CDR3 sequence reads: CASSFLGQGQFF. For the CDR3, the DNA is TGTGCCAGCAGCTTCTTAGGACAGGGTCAGTTCTTC.

This chain links TRBV28 with TRBJ1-5; maybe TRBD1 (6 bases). The length of the CDR3 is 15 residues. Deletions cut 6 bases from V and 7 bases from J, with 19 bases between. From germline, CDR1 is MDHEN and CDR2 SYDVKM. CDR3 DNA sequence: TGTGCCAGCAGCCCAAGCGGGGGGCGGTCGCAGCCCCAGCATTTT. Protein product: CASSPSGGRSQPQHF.

The chain recombines TRBV18 with TRBJ2-7; 10 nucleotides match TRBD1. Germline V gene sequence: CDR1 KGHSH, CDR2 LQKENI. The ends lost 0 bases at V and 2 bases at J; junction bases unmatched: 4. The CDR3 loop spans 16 amino acids. For the CDR3, the DNA is TGTGCCAGCTCACCACCTATAGGACAGGGGGCCTACGAGCAGTACTTC. This sequence encodes CASSPPIGQGAYEQYF.

V gene TRBV28 combines with J gene TRBJ2-5, with 8 bases matching TRBD1. Germline lookup yields CDR1 MDHEN and CDR2 SYDVKM. The CDR3 has 15 residues. J lost 2 bases, V lost 6 bases, and 8 bases had no gene match. This chain's CDR3 is CASRSQGTGQETQYF. The CDR3 DNA sequence: TGTGCCAGCAGAAGCCAAGGGACAGGACAAGAGACCCAGTACTTC. Together with reference TRBV28 and TRBJ2-5, the CDR3 gives the full variable domain: DVKVTQSSRYLVKRTGEKVFLECVQDMDHENMFWYRQDPGLGLRLIYFSYDVKMKEKGDIPEGYSVSREKKERFSLILESASTNQTSMYLCASRSQGTGQETQYFGPGTRLLVL.

This chain uses TRBV10-1 with TRBJ1-4; TRBD1 is a possible D gene (5 bases). Trimming shortened V by 3 bases and J by 10 bases, and 15 bases separated the two germline ends. Germline values: CDR1 WNHNN, CDR2 SYGVQD (reference sequence). This CDR3 has 14 amino acids. CDR3 residues: CASSDAGLAGKLFF. Written as DNA, the CDR3 is TGCGCCAGCAGTGATGCGGGACTAGCCGGAAAACTGTTTTTT.

The chain recombines TRBV5-1 with TRBJ2-3; a possible D gene is TRBD1 (6 bases). Germline loops: CDR1 SGHRS, CDR2 YFSETQ. V lost 4 bases, J lost 2 bases, and 23 bases lay in between. There are 18 residues in the CDR3. The CDR3 nucleotides are TGCGCCAGCAGCCCGCACCGGGACATGGATGGCCTCACAGATACGCAGTATTTT. This gives the protein CASSPHRDMDGLTDTQYF.

As concerns this clone: This likely came from a read error, as a far larger clone is one base away. Other DNA sequences of this sample code for an identical CDR3. The gene calls are TRBV11-1 and TRBJ1-1; D perhaps matches TRBD1 (5 bases). This CDR3 has 13 residues. Trimming stripped 2 bases from V and 1 base from J, with 5 bases between. CDR1 SGHAT and CDR2 FQDESV come from the germline V gene (reference sequence). The CDR3 region has the DNA TGTGCCAGCAGCTTAAGGGGGAACACTGAAGCTTTCTTT. Amino acids: CASSLRGNTEAFF.

The V gene is TRBV11-2, the J gene TRBJ1-5; D gene unclear. CDR1 is SGHAT and CDR2 is FQNNGV in the germline V gene. V was shortened by 1 base and J by 2 bases, with 9 bases between the two germline ends. This CDR3 has 15 amino acids. CDR3 bases: TGTGCCAGCAGCTTAGGAGGGAGTCGCAATCAGCCCCAGCATTTT. This translates into CASSLGGSRNQPQHF.

The chain uses TRBV10-2 and TRBJ1-5; D might be TRBD1 (5 bases). This CDR3 comprises 13 residues. V dropped 7 bases and J dropped 2 bases, with 9 bases sitting between them. Germline V gene sequence: CDR1 WSHSY, CDR2 SAAADI. CDR3 sequence reads: CASTREGNQPQHF. The CDR3 DNA sequence: TGCGCCAGCACCAGGGAGGGCAATCAGCCCCAGCATTTT.

The chain joins TRBV28 to TRBJ1-5; 7 bases agree with TRBD1. The germline gives CDR1 MDHEN, CDR2 SYDVKM. The CDR3 loop spans 15 amino acids. With 4 bases clipped from V and 1 base from J, the junction kept 4 bases outside the gene matches. CDR3 loop: CASSSTGQSNQPQHF. CDR3 DNA sequence: TGTGCCAGCAGTTCGACAGGGCAAAGCAATCAGCCCCAGCATTTT.

The chain employs TRBV28 and TRBJ2-1, with 10 bases that match TRBD2. The germline V gene encodes CDR1 MDHEN and CDR2 SYDVKM. The CDR3 has 17 residues. V trimming: 4 bases; J trimming: 6 bases; junction bases outside the gene matches: 12. The CDR3 nucleotides read TGTGCCAGCAGTTCAACCCGGACTAGCGGCGGCTTCAATGAGCAGTTCTTC. This sequence encodes CASSSTRTSGGFNEQFF.

The chain has TRBV7-3 and TRBJ2-5; possibly TRBD2 for D (5 bases). CDR1 is SGHTA and CDR2 is FQGTGA in the germline V gene. Trimming took 1 base from V and 4 from J, leaving 16 bases between them. The CDR3 runs to 16 residues. CDR3 nucleotide sequence: TGTGCCAGCAGCTTAATGGGGTCGGGAATGGGAGAGACCCAGTACTTC. Translation: CASSLMGSGMGETQYF.

The chain recombines TRBV7-2 with TRBJ2-7; the match to TRBD2 covers 13 bases. The CDR3 has 15 amino acids. Trimming removed 5 bases from V and 4 bases from J; junction bases left unmatched: 5. Germline V gene lookup returns CDR1 SGHTA and CDR2 FQGNSA. The CDR3 DNA reads as TGTGCCAGCAGCCGGACTAGCGGGAGTTTTTACGAGCAGTACTTC. Residues: CASSRTSGSFYEQYF.

This clone was picked up a small number of times. The sample carries other DNA sequences with the same CDR3. The chain combines TRBV5-4 with TRBJ1-2, with TRBD1 matching over 7 bases. The V gene's germline CDR1 is SGHNT and CDR2 YYREEE (reference sequence). This CDR3 comprises 14 residues. The V gene end was trimmed by 0 bases and the J gene end by 2 bases; junction bases not matched to a gene: 1. The CDR3 loop reads CASSLGGQNYGYTF. Written as DNA, the CDR3 is TGTGCCAGCAGCTTGGGGGGACAGAACTATGGCTACACCTTC.

The chain recombines TRBV7-6 with TRBJ1-1; 7 nucleotides match TRBD1. Germline-derived CDR1 and CDR2 are SGHVS and FNYEAQ. V lost 1 base to trimming and J lost 6 bases; unmatched junction nucleotides: 14. CDR3 length equals 17 residues. The CDR3 region has the DNA TGTGCCAGCAGCTTAGAAGAGGAGACAGGGAGGAGCGCTGAAGCTTTCTTT. Protein sequence: CASSLEEETGRSAEAFF.

This chain uses TRBV7-2 with TRBJ2-7; the D gene is possibly TRBD2 (6 bases). V was pared by 0 bases and J by 8 bases, with 17 bases between. CDR1 is SGHTA, CDR2 FQGNSA, per germline. CDR3 size: 15 residues. The CDR3 region has the DNA TGTGCCAGCAGCTTAGCGGGGCGGGGTGGTGAGAAGCAGTACTTC. This translates into CASSLAGRGGEKQYF. The complete variable domain, with remaining parts taken from reference TRBV7-2 and TRBJ2-7, reads GAGVSQSPSNKVTEKGKDVELRCDPISGHTALYWYRQSLGQGLEFLIYFQGNSAPDKSGLPSDRFSAERTGGSVSTLTIQRTQQEDSAVYLCASSLAGRGGEKQYFGPGTRLTVT.

In this sample, this clone turned up a few times. The chain carries TRBV4-1 and TRBJ1-5; D is unresolved. CDR1 and CDR2 from the germline V gene are MGHRA and YSYEKL. CDR3 length: 13 residues. The V gene lost 2 bases and the J gene lost 9 bases, with 11 bases spanning the gap. The CDR3 sequence is CASSQNALGPQHF. For the CDR3, the DNA is TGCGCCAGCAGCCAAAATGCACTTGGGCCCCAGCATTTT.

V and J are TRBV29-1 and TRBJ2-1, with D tentatively TRBD2 (6 bases). This CDR3 comprises 11 residues. Trimming stripped 7 bases from V and 4 bases from J, with 8 bases between. Germline V lookup: CDR1 SQVTM, CDR2 ANQGSEA. CDR3 bases: TGCAGCGGCGGGACTTACAATGAGCAGTTCTTC. Amino acids: CSGGTYNEQFF.

This clone has more than one count but fewer than ten. The genes are TRBV7-3 and TRBJ2-1; 7 positions match TRBD1. The germline CDR1 and CDR2 sequences are SGHTA and FQGTGA. The CDR3 length is 16 residues. V lost 1 base, J lost 6 bases, and 9 bases stayed unmatched. The CDR3 region has the DNA TGTGCCAGCAGCTTAAGTTTTCGGGACAGAGGCAATGAGCAGTTCTTC. It yields the protein CASSLSFRDRGNEQFF.

This clone has only one observation. CDR3: CASRPGNIYEQYF. The CDR3 DNA follows: TGTGCCAGCAGACCCGGGAATATCTACGAGCAGTACTTC. J is TRBJ2-7 and V is TRBV27, with D tentatively TRBD2 (5 bases). The CDR3 is 13 amino acids. Germline V lookup: CDR1 MNHEY, CDR2 SMNVEV (reference sequence). Trimming took off 6 bases at V and 3 bases at J, with 12 bases between the two ends.

This chain joins TRBV4-3 and TRBJ2-3; D remains unclear. V was clipped by 3 bases and J by 2 bases, with 15 bases between them. Germline CDR1 LGHNA, CDR2 YSLEER. The CDR3 has 16 residues. The CDR3 DNA sequence: TGCGCCAGCAGCCAGACGTTCGGGTCCTACACAGATACGCAGTATTTT. Residues: CASSQTFGSYTDTQYF.

The genes are TRBV12-1 and TRBJ2-7. TRBV12-1 is a known pseudogene. This CDR3 contains 12 residues. CDR3 bases: TGTGCCAGCAGCTTTGCGCCCTACGAGCAGTACTTC. Translating it yields CASSFAPYEQYF.

This clone was recorded at least ten times. The chain uses TRBV6-5 and TRBJ1-2; D remains unclear. Germline V gives CDR1 MNHEY, CDR2 SVGAGI. The CDR3 spans 14 residues. The V end was cut by 6 bases, the J end by 6 bases, with 17 bases between. The CDR3 reads CASSPPGLSHGYTF. The CDR3 DNA sequence: TGTGCCAGCAGCCCCCCGGGCCTTTCACATGGCTACACCTTC.